This T cell receptor (beta chain) is drawn from a study of blood T cell repertoires in COVID-19. Original methodology: Reference gene primer amplification gave estimated nucleated cell counts. Only in-frame clones appear in the TCRdb table, and some are missing; sequencing was by immunoSEQ multiplex PCR. D and trimming were read from the DNA, whereas the V and J calls and clone size are those reported in that table. The repertoire holds 160,000 or so clones, around 80% seen once, with about 0.5% in the top ten. The CDR3 loop spans 17 amino acids. Looked up from germline, CDR1 is SGHAT and CDR2 is FQNNGV. Trimming removed 1 base from V and 3 bases from J; junction bases left unmatched: 8.

The sequencing sample was made of peripheral blood. The sequence came from a man aged 60-69 years with acute or convalescent COVID-19. The chain is built from TRBV11-2 and TRBJ2-7; 11 bases map to TRBD2. CDR3 sequence reads: CASSLVWLAGGSYEQYF. CDR3 coding DNA: TGTGCCAGCAGCTTAGTGTGGCTAGCGGGAGGTAGCTACGAGCAGTACTTC. The full variable domain, completed using reference TRBV11-2 and TRBJ2-7, is EAGVAQSPRYKIIEKRQSVAFWCNPISGHATLYWYQQILGQGPKLLIQFQNNGVVDDSQLPKDRFSAERLKGVDSTLKIQPAKLEDSAVYLCASSLVWLAGGSYEQYFGPGTRLTVT.